This TCR beta chain was found in a study of T cell changes during pregnancy in multiple sclerosis. The CDR3 has 13 residues. Germline V gene sequence: CDR1 GTSNPN, CDR2 SVGIG (reference sequence). Trimming pared 0 bases from V and 7 bases from J, leaving 9 bases between. Using immunoSEQ multiplex PCR, the repertoire was profiled, and TCRdb retains in-frame clones only, with some absent. The repertoire has 40,000 or so clones, about 91% of them found once; the top ten carry about an eighth. This chain joins TRBV30 and TRBJ2-2; D is possibly TRBD2 (5 bases). The sequenced sample was CD8+ T cells from peripheral blood mononuclear cells, obtained after pregnancy. This receptor was obtained from a female donor with multiple sclerosis, enrolled in a pregnancy study. CDR3 bases: TGTGCCTGGAGTGTGGCGGGTGTCGGGGAGCTGTTTTTT. Its protein product is CAWSVAGVGELFF.